This TCR beta chain derives from a study of shared clonotypes between healthy human individuals. Overall study findings and caveats: Among donors, sharing of clonotypes was expected to be affected by sequencing depth. Some naive CD4 clonotypes, around 4.9%, turned up in common across a handful of donors. Compared with memory subsets, naive subsets generally had larger estimated richness.

A single count supports this clone. Its antigen is unknown. Naive CD8 cells, CD45RO-negative and positively selected for CCR7, excluded terminally differentiated effector memory CD45RA+ cells. Replicate PCRs run on sorted subsets employed 200 ng DNA, roughly 30,000 T cell genomes. TCRdb's copy holds only in-frame clones and misses some; the assay was immunoSEQ multiplex PCR. The sample consists of about 2,100,000 clones, 85% to 95% of them appearing once. Looked up from germline, CDR1 is SEHNR and CDR2 is FQNEAQ (reference sequence). The CDR3 sequence is 12 residues long. V lost 8 bases to trimming and J lost 5 bases, with 12 bases between them.

The gene calls are TRBV7-9 and TRBJ1-1; the D is unclear. This sequence originates from a man between 18 and 29 years old in good health. Some clones in this sample may be carry-over from other donors' samples. Sequenced sample: naive CD8+ T cells from PBMCs. The CDR3 region is CASGDGNTEAFF. DNA for the CDR3: TGTGCCAGCGGAGACGGTAATACTGAAGCTTTCTTT. The variable domain in full, with the rest retrieved from reference TRBV7-9 and TRBJ1-1, is DTGVSQNPRHKITKRGQNVTFRCDPISEHNRLYWYRQTLGQGPEFLTYFQNEAQLEKSRLLSDRFSAERPKGSFSTLEIQRTEQGDSAMYLCASGDGNTEAFFGQGTRLTVV.